This paragraph covers one T cell receptor (beta chain) sequence. Antigen specificity is unknown. This cohort consisted of healthy bone marrow donors. This record belongs to a study of cytomegalovirus exposure and HLA in healthy donors. Overall study results and limits: A further, later analysis showed that HLA-associated TCR beta chains (compared with equally common others) were more clonally expanded. Among TCR sequences, most were rare, though some public TCRs appeared in many donors. Likely technical artifact: a cluster of highly shared sequence variants.

Primers included in the PCR were 60 Vbeta and 13 Jbeta primers. Generated by immunoSEQ multiplex PCR, the TCRdb table keeps only in-frame clones and is missing some. The sample holds about 160,000 clones, about 81% seen once. This clonotype originated in a girl aged 10 to 17 in good health and CMV-seropositive. The sequencing sample was made of PBMCs.

The CDR3 DNA follows: TGTGCCAGCAGCAAAGGAGGGGGAAGAGGGGCCAACGTCCTGACTTTC. Its translation is CASSKGGGRGANVLTF. This rearrangement joins TRBV21-1 to TRBJ2-6; the DNA was not compared with TRBD1, the D call given in the table. TRBV21-1 is labeled a pseudogene. The CDR3 loop spans 16 amino acids.